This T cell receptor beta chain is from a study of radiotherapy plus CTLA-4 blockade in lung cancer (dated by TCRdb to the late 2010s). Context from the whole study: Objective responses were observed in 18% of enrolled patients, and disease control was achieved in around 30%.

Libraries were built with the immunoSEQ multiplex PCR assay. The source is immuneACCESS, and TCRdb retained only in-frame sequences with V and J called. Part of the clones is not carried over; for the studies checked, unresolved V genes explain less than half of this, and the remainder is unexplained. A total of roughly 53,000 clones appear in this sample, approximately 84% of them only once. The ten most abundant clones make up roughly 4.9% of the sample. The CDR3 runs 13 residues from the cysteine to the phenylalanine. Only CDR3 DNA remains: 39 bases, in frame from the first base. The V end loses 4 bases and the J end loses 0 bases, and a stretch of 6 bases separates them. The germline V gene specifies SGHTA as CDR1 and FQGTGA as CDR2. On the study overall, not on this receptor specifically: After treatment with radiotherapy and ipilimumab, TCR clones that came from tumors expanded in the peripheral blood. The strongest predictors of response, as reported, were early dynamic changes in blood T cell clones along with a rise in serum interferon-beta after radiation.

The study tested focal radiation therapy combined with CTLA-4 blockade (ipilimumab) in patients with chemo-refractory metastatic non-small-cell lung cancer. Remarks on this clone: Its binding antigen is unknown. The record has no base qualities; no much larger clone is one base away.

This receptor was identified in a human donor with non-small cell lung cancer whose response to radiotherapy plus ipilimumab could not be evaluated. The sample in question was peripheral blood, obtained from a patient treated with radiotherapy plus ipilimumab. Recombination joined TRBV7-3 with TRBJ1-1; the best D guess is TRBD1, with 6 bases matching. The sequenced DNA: TGTGCCAGCAGCTGGACAGTGAACACTGAAGCTTTCTTT. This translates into CASSWTVNTEAFF.